The rows below give T cell receptor beta chains drawn from one sample of a study of blood T cell repertoires in COVID-19. TCRdb keeps only in-frame clones here, not all; method: immunoSEQ multiplex PCR. The repertoire includes about 180,000 clones, about nine tenths of them detected once, and 1.5% to 2% sits in the top ten. The sample comprised peripheral blood. The receptors here all came from a man between 18 and 29 years old who had recovered from COVID-19. Each CDR3 is given with its conserved first and last residue. The order of the fields is CDR3 DNA, CDR3 protein, D gene, clone size, J gene, V gene. The D gene is left open where the match is weak. Where a row states a size, it is once, few, many or the class of an expanded clone; other rows omit it.

cdr3_nt: TGTGCCAGCAGCCCCGGGGGGACAGGGACCTACGAGCAGTACTTC; cdr3_aa: CASSPGGTGTYEQYF; d_call: TRBD1; clone_size: once; j_call: TRBJ2-7; v_call: TRBV7-3
cdr3_nt: TGTGCCAGCGGTAGTTCAAGAGCAGATACGCAGTATTTT; cdr3_aa: CASGSSRADTQYF; d_call: .; clone_size: .; j_call: TRBJ2-3; v_call: TRBV6-5
cdr3_nt: TGTGCCAGCAACCAGGGTTATGGCTACACCTTC; cdr3_aa: CASNQGYGYTF; d_call: .; clone_size: .; j_call: TRBJ1-2; v_call: TRBV28
cdr3_nt: TGCGCCAGCACAACGGGGGGCAGCCAAAACATTCAGTACTTC; cdr3_aa: CASTTGGSQNIQYF; d_call: .; clone_size: .; j_call: TRBJ2-4; v_call: TRBV5-1
cdr3_nt: TGTGCCAGCAGTTTTTGGGCTAGCGGCTCCCACGAGCAGTACTTC; cdr3_aa: CASSFWASGSHEQYF; d_call: TRBD2; clone_size: few; j_call: TRBJ2-7; v_call: TRBV28
cdr3_nt: TGCGCCAGCAGCCTAGGACAGACCAATTCACCCCTCCACTTT; cdr3_aa: CASSLGQTNSPLHF; d_call: .; clone_size: .; j_call: TRBJ1-6; v_call: TRBV5-1
cdr3_nt: TGTGCCAGCAGAGCCGTAGGGGGCGCTTCTGGAAACACCATATATTTT; cdr3_aa: CASRAVGGASGNTIYF; d_call: TRBD1; clone_size: .; j_call: TRBJ1-3; v_call: TRBV28
cdr3_nt: TGTGCCAGCAGCCCCCCGGGACTGTATAATTCACCCCTCCACTTT; cdr3_aa: CASSPPGLYNSPLHF; d_call: .; clone_size: once; j_call: TRBJ1-6; v_call: TRBV5-6
cdr3_nt: TGTGCCAGCAGCCCCCATTTAGCAGTCACAACCGGGGAGCTGTTTTTT; cdr3_aa: CASSPHLAVTTGELFF; d_call: .; clone_size: .; j_call: TRBJ2-2; v_call: TRBV13
cdr3_nt: TGTGCCAGTAGTGTCCGGGACAGAAGCACAGATACGCAGTATTTT; cdr3_aa: CASSVRDRSTDTQYF; d_call: TRBD1; clone_size: .; j_call: TRBJ2-3; v_call: TRBV19
cdr3_nt: TGTGCCAGCAGGCGTGGGGGGGGCAGACGCGCCTCGAATGAAAAACTGTTTTTT; cdr3_aa: CASRRGGGRRASNEKLFF; d_call: .; clone_size: .; j_call: TRBJ1-4; v_call: TRBV11-2
cdr3_nt: TGTGCCAGCAGCTTTGTGCTAGCGGGAGGCTACGAGCAGTACTTC; cdr3_aa: CASSFVLAGGYEQYF; d_call: TRBD2; clone_size: .; j_call: TRBJ2-7; v_call: TRBV11-2
cdr3_nt: TGCGCCAGCAGGGCTCTCAGCTCTGGAAACACCATATATTTT; cdr3_aa: CASRALSSGNTIYF; d_call: .; clone_size: .; j_call: TRBJ1-3; v_call: TRBV5-1
cdr3_nt: TGTGCCAGCAGTTACTGGGGCCACTACGAGCAGTACTTC; cdr3_aa: CASSYWGHYEQYF; d_call: .; clone_size: once; j_call: TRBJ2-7; v_call: TRBV6-5
cdr3_nt: TGTGCCAGCAGCTTAGGTCCGGGGGACCCCTACGAGCAGTACTTC; cdr3_aa: CASSLGPGDPYEQYF; d_call: .; clone_size: .; j_call: TRBJ2-7; v_call: TRBV11-2
cdr3_nt: TGTGCCAGCACCAACGGACAGGCCTACGAGCAGTACTTC; cdr3_aa: CASTNGQAYEQYF; d_call: TRBD1; clone_size: .; j_call: TRBJ2-7; v_call: TRBV7-9
cdr3_nt: TGTGCCAGCAGCCAAGGTAGGCCAGGGCGCACTGAAGCTTTCTTT; cdr3_aa: CASSQGRPGRTEAFF; d_call: .; clone_size: .; j_call: TRBJ1-1; v_call: TRBV3-1/TRBV3-2
cdr3_nt: TGCGCCAGCAGCCAAGATGGCGGACTAGCGGGAGCCGAGCAGTACTTC; cdr3_aa: CASSQDGGLAGAEQYF; d_call: TRBD2; clone_size: few; j_call: TRBJ2-7; v_call: TRBV4-3
cdr3_nt: TGTGCCAGTAGCAACTATCTAAATGCGGGAGTATCCTACGAGCAGTACTTC; cdr3_aa: CASSNYLNAGVSYEQYF; d_call: TRBD2; clone_size: .; j_call: TRBJ2-7; v_call: TRBV19